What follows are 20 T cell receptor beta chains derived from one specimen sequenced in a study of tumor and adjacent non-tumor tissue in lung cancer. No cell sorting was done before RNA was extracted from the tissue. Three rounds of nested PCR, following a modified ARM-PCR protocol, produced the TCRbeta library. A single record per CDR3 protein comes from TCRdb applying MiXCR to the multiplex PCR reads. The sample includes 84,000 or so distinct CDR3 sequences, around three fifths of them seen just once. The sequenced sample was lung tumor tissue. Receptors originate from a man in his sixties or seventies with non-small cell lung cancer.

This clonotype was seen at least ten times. Here the CDR3 DNA reads TGCAGTGCTAGAGATTCGGGACGGGGTGTCGGGGAGCTGTTTTTT. As protein: CSARDSGRGVGELFF. The rearrangement uses TRBV20-1 and TRBJ2-2, with D tentatively TRBD1 or TRBD2 (5 bases each). V shed 0 bases and J shed 7 bases, with 15 bases lying between them. From germline, CDR1 is DFQATT and CDR2 SNEGSKA (reference sequence). The CDR3 is 15 amino acids.

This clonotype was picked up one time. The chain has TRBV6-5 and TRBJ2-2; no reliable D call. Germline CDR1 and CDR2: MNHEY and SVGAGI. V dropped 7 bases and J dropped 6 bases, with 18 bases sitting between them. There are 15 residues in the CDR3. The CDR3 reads CASTPELSFPGELFF. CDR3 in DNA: TGTGCCAGCACCCCCGAGCTCTCGTTTCCCGGGGAGCTGTTTTTT.

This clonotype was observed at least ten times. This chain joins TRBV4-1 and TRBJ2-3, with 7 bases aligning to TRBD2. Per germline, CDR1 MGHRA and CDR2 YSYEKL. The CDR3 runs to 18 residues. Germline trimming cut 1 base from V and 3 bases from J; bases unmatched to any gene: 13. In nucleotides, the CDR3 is TGCGCCAGCAGCCAAGGGGTCCGCCGACGGGGAGGGACAGATACGCAGTATTTT. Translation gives CASSQGVRRRGGTDTQYF.

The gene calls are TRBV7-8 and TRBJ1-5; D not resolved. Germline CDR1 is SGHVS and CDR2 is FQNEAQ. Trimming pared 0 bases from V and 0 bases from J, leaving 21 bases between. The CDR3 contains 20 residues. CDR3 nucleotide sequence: TGTGCCAGCAGCTTAGCGGCCGGCTCAACGAACAGATATAGCAATCAGCCCCAGCATTTT. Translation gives CASSLAAGSTNRYSNQPQHF.

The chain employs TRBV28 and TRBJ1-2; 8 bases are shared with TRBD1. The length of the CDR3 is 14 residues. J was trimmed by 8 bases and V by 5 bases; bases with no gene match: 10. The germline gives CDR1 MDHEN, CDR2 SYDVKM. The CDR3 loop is CASSKQDRVRGYTF. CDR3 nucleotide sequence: TGTGCCAGCAGTAAGCAGGACAGGGTGCGGGGCTACACCTTC.

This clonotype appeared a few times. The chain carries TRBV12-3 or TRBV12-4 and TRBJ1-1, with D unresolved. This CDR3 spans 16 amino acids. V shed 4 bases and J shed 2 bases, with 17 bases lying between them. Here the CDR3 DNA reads TGTGCCAGCAGTTCAAACGGACTGTATCAAAACACTGAAGCTTTCTTT. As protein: CASSSNGLYQNTEAFF.

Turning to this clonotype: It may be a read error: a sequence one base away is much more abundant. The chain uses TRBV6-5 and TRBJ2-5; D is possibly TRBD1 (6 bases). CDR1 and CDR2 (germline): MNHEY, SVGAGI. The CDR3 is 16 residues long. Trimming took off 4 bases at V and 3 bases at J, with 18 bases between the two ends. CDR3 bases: TGTGCCAGCAGTTGCTGGACTTCGACAGGCAAAGAGACCCAGTACTTC. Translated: CASSCWTSTGKETQYF.

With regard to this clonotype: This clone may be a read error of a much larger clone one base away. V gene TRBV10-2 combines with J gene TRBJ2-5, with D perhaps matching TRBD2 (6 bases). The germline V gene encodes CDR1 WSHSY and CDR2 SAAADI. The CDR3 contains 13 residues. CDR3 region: CAGRARGQETQYF. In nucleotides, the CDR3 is TGCGCCGGCAGAGCGCGGGGCCAAGAGACCCAGTACTTC.

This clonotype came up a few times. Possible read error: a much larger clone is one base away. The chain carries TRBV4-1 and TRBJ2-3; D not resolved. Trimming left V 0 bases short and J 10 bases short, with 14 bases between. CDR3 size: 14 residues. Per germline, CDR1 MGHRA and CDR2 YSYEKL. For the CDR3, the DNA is TGCGCCAGCAGCCAAGATGGAGCAACGGATGCGCAGTATTTT. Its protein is CASSQDGATDAQYF.

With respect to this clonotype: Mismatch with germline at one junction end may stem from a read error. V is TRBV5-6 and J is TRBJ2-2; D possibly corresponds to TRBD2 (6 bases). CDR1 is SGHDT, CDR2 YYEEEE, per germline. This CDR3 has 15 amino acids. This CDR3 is CTSSFGDGRTGELFF. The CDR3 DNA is TGTACCAGCAGCTTCGGGGACGGGAGAACCGGGGAGCTGTTTTTT.

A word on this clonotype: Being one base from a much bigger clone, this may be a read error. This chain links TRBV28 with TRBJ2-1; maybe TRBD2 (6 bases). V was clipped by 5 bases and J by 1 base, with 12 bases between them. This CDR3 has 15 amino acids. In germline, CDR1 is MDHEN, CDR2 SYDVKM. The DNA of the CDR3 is TGTGCCAGCAGTCTAGCGAGAGGATCCTACAATGAGCAGTTCTTC. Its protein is CASSLARGSYNEQFF.

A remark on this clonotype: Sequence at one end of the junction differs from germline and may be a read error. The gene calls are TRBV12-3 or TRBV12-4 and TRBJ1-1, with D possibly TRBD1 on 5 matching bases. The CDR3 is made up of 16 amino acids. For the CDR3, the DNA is TGTGCCAGCAATTTAGACGAGGCAGGGCCGGTCGCTGAAGCTTTCTTT. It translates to CASNLDEAGPVAEAFF.

CDR3: CSVEAAGGASDTQYF. The DNA for the CDR3 is TGCAGCGTTGAGGCGGCGGGGGGGGCCTCAGATACGCAGTATTTT. This chain uses TRBV29-1 with TRBJ2-3; 9 nucleotides align to TRBD2. V dropped 3 bases and J dropped 4; count of bases not matched to a gene: 8. The CDR3 is 15 residues long. Germline CDR1 SQVTM, CDR2 ANQGSEA.

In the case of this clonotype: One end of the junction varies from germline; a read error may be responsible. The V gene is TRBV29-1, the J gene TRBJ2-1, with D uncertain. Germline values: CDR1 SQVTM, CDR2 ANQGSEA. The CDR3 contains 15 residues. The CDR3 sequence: CSVAASPSSFNEQFF. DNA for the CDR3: TGCAGCGTTGCGGCCAGCCCGAGCTCCTTCAATGAGCAATTCTTC.

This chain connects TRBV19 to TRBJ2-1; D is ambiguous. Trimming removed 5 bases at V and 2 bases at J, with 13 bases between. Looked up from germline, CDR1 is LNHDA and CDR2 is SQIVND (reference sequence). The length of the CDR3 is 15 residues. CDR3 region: CASSSEARAYNEQFF. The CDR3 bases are TGTGCCAGTAGTTCCGAAGCTAGGGCCTACAATGAGCAGTTCTTC.

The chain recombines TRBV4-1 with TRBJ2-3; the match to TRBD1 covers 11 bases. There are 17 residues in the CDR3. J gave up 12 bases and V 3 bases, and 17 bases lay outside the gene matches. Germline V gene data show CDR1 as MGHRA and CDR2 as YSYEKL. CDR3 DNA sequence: TGCGCCAGCAGCCAGGCCGGGACAGGGGGAAGCACAGATAGTCAGTATTTT. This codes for CASSQAGTGGSTDSQYF.

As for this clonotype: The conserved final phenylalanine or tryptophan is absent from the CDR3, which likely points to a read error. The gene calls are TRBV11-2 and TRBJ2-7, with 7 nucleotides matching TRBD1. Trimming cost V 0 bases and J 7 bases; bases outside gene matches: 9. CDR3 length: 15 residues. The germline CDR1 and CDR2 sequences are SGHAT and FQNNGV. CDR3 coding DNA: TGTGCCAGCAGCTTAGATGCAGGGGGAAGGTATGAGCAGTACTCC. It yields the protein CASSLDAGGRYEQYS.

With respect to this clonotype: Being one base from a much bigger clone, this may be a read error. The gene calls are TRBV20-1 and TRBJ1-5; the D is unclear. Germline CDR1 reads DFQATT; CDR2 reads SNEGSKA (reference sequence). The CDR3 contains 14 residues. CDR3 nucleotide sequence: TGCAGTGCTAGAGGGGGTTGGGGATATCATCCCCAGCATTTT. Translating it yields CSARGGWGYHPQHF.

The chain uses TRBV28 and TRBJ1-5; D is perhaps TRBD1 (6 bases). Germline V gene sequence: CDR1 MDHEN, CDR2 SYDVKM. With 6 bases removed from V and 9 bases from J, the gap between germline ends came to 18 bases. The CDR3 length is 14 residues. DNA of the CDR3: TGTGCCAGCAGGTCTGGACAGCCCTTGGGGCCCCAGCATTTT. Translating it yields CASRSGQPLGPQHF.

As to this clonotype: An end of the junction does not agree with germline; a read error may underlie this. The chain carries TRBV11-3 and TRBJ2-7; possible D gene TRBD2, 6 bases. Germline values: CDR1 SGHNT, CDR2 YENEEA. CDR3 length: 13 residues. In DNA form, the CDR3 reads TGTACCAGCAGCTTGGAGGGCTTGTCGGAGCAATACTTC. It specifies CTSSLEGLSEQYF.